This entry concerns a single T cell receptor (beta chain). Its antigen is not known. Unique molecular identifiers were used in preparing the TCRbeta library. TCRdb independently ran MiXCR on the PCR reads; one entry per CDR3 protein. The sample yields 600,000 to 800,000 distinct CDR3 sequences, about an eighth seen once. Looked up from germline, CDR1 is WNHNN and CDR2 is SYGVQD (reference sequence). This CDR3 contains 15 residues. With 3 bases removed from V and 3 bases from J, the gap between germline ends came to 15 bases. The data belong to a study of T-cell reconstitution after alpha-beta-depleted transplantation in children. Whole-study results and caveats: Some patients' high day-60 TCRbeta diversity was traced to surviving recipient T cells and thymic progenitors. Where alpha-beta T cells came from about two months after transplant was reportedly several hundred expanded graft clones. From newly produced T cells came most of the T-cell counts and diversity one year after transplant.

This rearrangement joins TRBV10-1 to TRBJ2-7; D unresolved. The sample was PBMCs, taken before TCRalphabeta/CD19-depleted stem cell transplant. This clonotype was obtained from a girl aged 2-10 years with congenital amegakaryocytic thrombocytopenia, due to receive a stem cell transplant. The CDR3 loop reads CASSDGPPLYYEQYF. Written as DNA, the CDR3 is TGCGCCAGCAGTGACGGACCACCCCTCTACTACGAGCAGTACTTC.